The 29 T cell receptor beta chains below all came from one sample that was sequenced in a study of blood T cell repertoires in COVID-19. The data were produced by immunoSEQ multiplex PCR, yet TCRdb's version contains in-frame clones alone and is incomplete. The top ten hold 11% to 15% of the sample, which has 34,000 or so clones, 88% seen once. Input material: peripheral blood. Receptor source: a man in his sixties with active COVID-19.

The V call is TRBV2, the J call TRBJ1-1; the match to TRBD1 covers 10 bases. The CDR3 is 13 residues long. V dropped 6 bases and J dropped 3; count of bases not matched to a gene: 1. CDR1 is SNHLY and CDR2 is FYNNEI in the germline V gene. The DNA for the CDR3 is TGTGCCAGCAGCGGGACAGGGGACACTGAAGCTTTCTTT. It encodes CASSGTGDTEAFF.

The chain recombines TRBV10-2 with TRBJ2-2; D might be TRBD2 (5 bases). This CDR3 region has 15 residues. CDR1 and CDR2 (germline): WSHSY, SAAADI. The V and J ends lost 7 bases and 0 bases respectively, with 12 bases between them. The chain's CDR3 is CASKEAQSNTGELFF. For the CDR3, the DNA is TGCGCCAGCAAGGAGGCACAGTCGAACACCGGGGAGCTGTTTTTT.

This chain links TRBV27 with TRBJ1-1; tentatively, D is TRBD1 (5 bases). This CDR3 contains 14 residues. The ends were cut back, 0 bases at V and 4 bases at J, with 9 bases in the middle. The V gene's germline CDR1 is MNHEY and CDR2 SMNVEV (reference sequence). The CDR3: CASSLSYRITEAFF. In nucleotides, the CDR3 is TGTGCCAGCAGTTTATCGTACAGGATCACTGAAGCTTTCTTT.

The J gene is TRBJ2-1, the V gene TRBV18; TRBD2 aligns across 9 bases. CDR3 length equals 15 residues. Per the germline V gene, CDR1 is KGHSH and CDR2 is LQKENI. The trim removed 6 bases at V and 5 bases at J, leaving 8 bases unmatched. CDR3 sequence: CASSDKTSGDNEQFF. CDR3 coding DNA: TGTGCCAGCTCGGACAAGACTAGCGGCGACAATGAGCAGTTCTTC.

This clone appeared once. The V gene is TRBV6-1, the J gene TRBJ2-1, with D perhaps TRBD2 (6 bases). With 0 bases removed from V and 4 bases from J, the gap between germline ends came to 16 bases. The CDR3 extends over 17 amino acids. Germline V gives CDR1 MNHNS, CDR2 SASEGT. The CDR3: CASSEASWGVPYNEQFF. CDR3 DNA: TGTGCCAGCAGTGAAGCGTCGTGGGGGGTCCCTTACAATGAGCAGTTCTTC.

V usage is TRBV25-1 and J usage is TRBJ2-5; maybe TRBD2 (6 bases). CDR3 size: 16 residues. V shed 1 base and J shed 0 bases, with 12 bases lying between them. The germline V gene encodes CDR1 MGHDK and CDR2 SYGVNS. CDR3 region: CASSESGRGYQETQYF. Written as DNA, the CDR3 is TGTGCCAGCAGTGAATCTGGGCGGGGCTACCAAGAGACCCAGTACTTC. Variable domain in full (rest from reference TRBV25-1 and TRBJ2-5): EADIYQTPRYLVIGTGKKITLECSQTMGHDKMYWYQQDPGMELHLIHYSYGVNSTEKGDLSSESTVSRIRTEHFPLTLESARPSHTSQYLCASSESGRGYQETQYFGPGTRLLVL.

The rearrangement links TRBV15 to TRBJ2-6; possible D gene TRBD1, 6 bases. Germline CDR1 LNHNV, CDR2 YYDKDF (reference sequence). This CDR3 contains 18 residues. Between the trimmed V and J ends, which lost 3 bases and 2 bases, there was a span of 17 bases. CDR3 residues: CATSRVLGQRTGANVLTF. CDR3 in DNA: TGTGCCACCAGCAGGGTCTTGGGACAAAGAACTGGGGCCAACGTCCTGACTTTC.

This rearrangement joins TRBV9 to TRBJ1-2; D is possibly TRBD1 (6 bases). Per germline, CDR1 SGDLS and CDR2 YYNGEE. The CDR3 loop spans 15 amino acids. The ends were cut back, 3 bases at V and 7 bases at J, with 19 bases in the middle. CDR3 sequence: CASSAVALGARGYTF. In nucleotides, the CDR3 is TGTGCCAGCAGCGCCGTCGCGTTGGGGGCGCGTGGCTACACCTTC.

J is TRBJ1-1 and V is TRBV14; D is perhaps TRBD1 (5 bases). CDR3 size: 15 residues. CDR1 and CDR2 from the germline V gene are SGHDN and FVKESK. Deletions cut 0 bases from V and 4 bases from J, with 12 bases between. CDR3 amino acids: CASSQDLGGGTEAFF. CDR3 nucleotides: TGTGCCAGCAGCCAAGATCTCGGGGGAGGCACTGAAGCTTTCTTT.

The chain employs TRBV14 and TRBJ2-1, with D possibly matching TRBD1 (5 bases). CDR1 SGHDN and CDR2 FVKESK come from the germline V gene. Trimming stripped 6 bases from V and 8 bases from J, with 8 bases between. The CDR3 has 11 amino acids. CDR3 region: CASSPGHEQFF. The CDR3 DNA is TGTGCCAGCAGTCCAGGGCATGAGCAGTTCTTC.

The V and J genes are TRBV7-9 and TRBJ2-1; TRBD2 matches 11 bases. The V and J ends lost 4 bases and 6 bases, in that order; junction bases with no gene match: 14. This CDR3 has 18 amino acids. In germline, CDR1 is SEHNR, CDR2 FQNEAQ (reference sequence). CDR3 protein: CASSSGVISGRARNEQFF. The CDR3 DNA reads as TGTGCCAGCAGCTCTGGAGTAATTAGCGGGAGGGCCCGCAATGAGCAGTTCTTC.

The rearrangement links TRBV7-9 to TRBJ2-3, with a weak D call TRBD2 (6 bases). Germline V gene sequence: CDR1 SEHNR, CDR2 FQNEAQ (reference sequence). Trimming removed 4 bases from V and 2 bases from J, with 10 bases in between. The length of the CDR3 is 14 residues. The CDR3 nucleotides read TGTGCCAGCAGCTCCGGGACTTACACAGATACGCAGTATTTT. It translates to CASSSGTYTDTQYF.

The gene calls are TRBV19 and TRBJ2-5, with 8 bases aligning to TRBD1. With 3 bases clipped from V and 5 bases from J, the junction kept 14 bases outside the gene matches. CDR3 length: 17 amino acids. Germline CDR1 LNHDA, CDR2 SQIVND (reference sequence). CDR3 DNA sequence: TGTGCCAGTAGTATCTTTCCCGTGGCAGGGGGCGGTGAGACCCAGTACTTC. Translation: CASSIFPVAGGGETQYF.

This chain joins TRBV5-1 and TRBJ2-7, with TRBD1 as a possible D gene (5 bases). V lost 0 bases and J lost 2, with 9 bases in between. The CDR3 contains 14 residues. The germline V gene encodes CDR1 SGHRS and CDR2 YFSETQ. DNA for the CDR3: TGCGCCAGCAGCTTGGGTGGGGCCACCTACGAGCAGTACTTC. Its protein is CASSLGGATYEQYF.

J is TRBJ2-7 and V is TRBV4-2; D might be TRBD2 (5 bases). V lost 1 base and J 6 bases, leaving 16 bases between the germline ends. The CDR3 covers 15 residues. CDR1 and CDR2 (germline): LGHNA, YNFKEQ. The CDR3 nucleotides are TGTGCCAGCAGCCAAGGGAGGCTAGGTGGGCTCGAGCAGTACTTC. Translating it yields CASSQGRLGGLEQYF.

CDR3 nucleotides: TGTGCCAGCACTGGGACAGGGGGCAATCAGCCCCAGCATTTT. It specifies CASTGTGGNQPQHF. The J gene is TRBJ1-5, the V gene TRBV2; 10 bases match TRBD1. Germline CDR1 and CDR2: SNHLY and FYNNEI. J gave up 2 bases and V 7 bases, and 2 bases lay outside the gene matches. The CDR3 is 14 residues long.

The chain couples TRBV7-2 to TRBJ2-5, with 9 bases aligning to TRBD2. Germline V gene sequence: CDR1 SGHTA, CDR2 FQGNSA. With 1 base clipped from V and 6 bases from J, the junction kept 12 bases outside the gene matches. The CDR3 runs 17 residues. This CDR3 is CASSLGGASGKGKTQYF. For the CDR3, the DNA is TGTGCCAGCAGCTTAGGAGGGGCTAGCGGGAAAGGGAAGACCCAGTACTTC. Full variable domain (remainder filled in from reference TRBV7-2 and TRBJ2-5): GAGVSQSPSNKVTEKGKDVELRCDPISGHTALYWYRQSLGQGLEFLIYFQGNSAPDKSGLPSDRFSAERTGGSVSTLTIQRTQQEDSAVYLCASSLGGASGKGKTQYFGPGTRLLVL.

The chain uses TRBV5-1 and TRBJ1-1; D is ambiguous. The CDR3 totals 14 residues. Trimming left V 3 bases short and J 2 bases short, with 11 bases between. Germline V CDR1 and CDR2: SGHRS, YFSETQ. The CDR3 region is CASSWETGNTEAFF. The CDR3 DNA reads TGCGCCAGCAGCTGGGAGACGGGAAACACTGAAGCTTTCTTT. Full variable domain (rest looked up from reference TRBV5-1 and TRBJ1-1): KAGVTQTPRYLIKTRGQQVTLSCSPISGHRSVSWYQQTPGQGLQFLFEYFSETQRNKGNFPGRFSGRQFSNSRSEMNVSTLELGDSALYLCASSWETGNTEAFFGQGTRLTVV.

The V gene is TRBV9, the J gene TRBJ1-6; D may be TRBD1 (6 bases). V was cut by 3 bases and J by 0 bases, with 10 bases left in between. The CDR3 consists of 16 residues. CDR1 and CDR2 (germline): SGDLS, YYNGEE. The CDR3 sequence: CASSAQGSSYNSPLHF. Written as DNA, the CDR3 is TGTGCCAGCAGCGCGCAGGGGAGCTCCTATAATTCACCCCTCCACTTT.

The chain combines TRBV6-5 with TRBJ2-4; 10 bases map to TRBD1. This CDR3 contains 16 residues. Trimming cost V 4 bases and J 1 base; bases outside gene matches: 4. The germline V gene encodes CDR1 MNHEY and CDR2 SVGAGI. The CDR3 here is CASSFPGQGAKNIQYF. The DNA for the CDR3 is TGTGCCAGCAGTTTTCCGGGACAGGGGGCCAAAAACATTCAGTACTTC.

The chain recombines TRBV19 with TRBJ2-7; TRBD2 matches 7 bases. The V and J ends lost 1 base and 2 bases, in that order; junction bases with no gene match: 8. CDR1 and CDR2 (germline): LNHDA, SQIVND (reference sequence). The CDR3 spans 16 residues. CDR3 protein: CASSIASSGVAYEQYF. CDR3 DNA: TGTGCCAGTAGTATAGCCTCTAGCGGAGTCGCCTACGAGCAGTACTTC. Full variable domain (outside the CDR3, taken from reference TRBV19 and TRBJ2-7): DGGITQSPKYLFRKEGQNVTLSCEQNLNHDAMYWYRQDPGQGLRLIYYSQIVNDFQKGDIAEGYSVSREKKESFPLTVTSAQKNPTAFYLCASSIASSGVAYEQYFGPGTRLTVT.

This chain's CDR3 is CASSSTGGTYEQYF. The CDR3, as DNA: TGCGCCAGCAGCTCGACAGGGGGTACATACGAGCAGTACTTC. The chain uses TRBV5-1 and TRBJ2-7; 9 nucleotides line up with TRBD1. V lost 3 bases to trimming and J lost 4 bases; unmatched junction nucleotides: 5. Germline CDR1 is SGHRS and CDR2 is YFSETQ. The CDR3 consists of 14 residues.

The rearrangement links TRBV19 to TRBJ2-1; 7 bases are a match to TRBD2. This CDR3 is built from 15 residues. The V gene end was trimmed by 4 bases and the J gene end by 4 bases; junction bases not matched to a gene: 7. CDR1 is LNHDA and CDR2 is SQIVND in the germline V gene (reference sequence). The CDR3 protein is CASSSRDYHYNEQFF. In DNA form, the CDR3 reads TGTGCCAGTAGTAGTCGGGACTACCATTACAATGAGCAGTTCTTC. Full variable domain (remainder filled in from reference TRBV19 and TRBJ2-1): DGGITQSPKYLFRKEGQNVTLSCEQNLNHDAMYWYRQDPGQGLRLIYYSQIVNDFQKGDIAEGYSVSREKKESFPLTVTSAQKNPTAFYLCASSSRDYHYNEQFFGPGTRLTVL.

The J gene is TRBJ2-2, the V gene TRBV28; 12 bases are a match to TRBD1. The germline V gene has CDR1 MDHEN and CDR2 SYDVKM. V dropped 4 bases and J dropped 5; count of bases not matched to a gene: 20. This CDR3 has 21 residues. CDR3 DNA: TGTGCCAGCAGTTCCTCCCCCGGGACAGGGGGCGCGTCTATGAGGACCGGGGAGCTGTTTTTT. It specifies CASSSSPGTGGASMRTGELFF.

The CDR3 DNA follows: TGTGCCAGCAGTTGGGCAGGCCCTTCCTACGAGCAGTACTTC. This gives the protein CASSWAGPSYEQYF. The chain is built from TRBV6-5 and TRBJ2-7, with D unresolved. Germline V gene data show CDR1 as MNHEY and CDR2 as SVGAGI. There are 14 residues in the CDR3. V lost 4 bases to trimming and J lost 1 base, with 11 bases between them.

The rearrangement joins TRBV6-6 to TRBJ2-7, with 7 bases identical to TRBD2. CDR1 and CDR2 (germline): MNHNY, SVGAGI (reference sequence). Trimming removed 0 bases from V and 3 bases from J; junction bases left unmatched: 8. The CDR3 is 16 residues long. Here the CDR3 reads CASSYSTLAADYEQYF. The CDR3, as DNA: TGTGCCAGCAGTTACTCGACTCTAGCGGCCGACTACGAGCAGTACTTC.

This chain joins TRBV4-1 and TRBJ1-1; 7 bases match TRBD1. This CDR3 region has 14 residues. The junction had 2 bases not matched to a gene; V was cut back by 0 bases and J by 4 bases. In germline, CDR1 is MGHRA, CDR2 YSYEKL. The CDR3 sequence: CASSQETGRTEAFF. Here the CDR3 DNA reads TGCGCCAGCAGCCAAGAGACAGGGCGCACTGAAGCTTTCTTT.

The rearrangement uses TRBV5-4 and TRBJ1-1; 7 bases agree with TRBD1. V shed 4 bases and J 4 bases; nucleotides not matched to a gene: 7. Germline assignment: CDR1 SGHNT and CDR2 YYREEE (reference sequence). CDR3 size: 14 residues. The chain's CDR3 is CASSRTTGRTEAFF. The DNA of the CDR3 is TGTGCCAGCAGCCGTACGACAGGGCGCACTGAAGCTTTCTTT. Together with reference TRBV5-4 and TRBJ1-1, the CDR3 gives the full variable domain: ETGVTQSPTHLIKTRGQQVTLRCSSQSGHNTVSWYQQALGQGPQFIFQYYREEENGRGNFPPRFSGLQFPNYSSELNVNALELDDSALYLCASSRTTGRTEAFFGQGTRLTVV.

The chain has TRBV5-6 and TRBJ2-7; 7 bases are shared with TRBD1. CDR1 and CDR2 from the germline V gene are SGHDT and YYEEEE. Trimming took 4 bases from V and 12 from J; bases not matched to a gene: 16. The CDR3 sequence is 14 residues long. CDR3 residues: CASSEGTAHGSWYF. CDR3 nucleotides: TGTGCCAGCAGCGAAGGGACAGCCCACGGTAGTTGGTACTTC.